The subject of this entry is one T cell receptor (beta chain). The data originate from a study of blood T cell repertoires in COVID-19. The CDR3 extends over 14 amino acids. Trimming cost V 5 bases and J 10 bases, with 18 bases left between them. Per germline, CDR1 SEHNR and CDR2 FQNEAQ (reference sequence). In the study's own analysis: Researchers report that nucleated cell counts were estimated from reference gene primer amplification. Repertoires were generated with immunoSEQ multiplex PCR, while TCRdb's copy carries only in-frame clones and drops some. V and J calls plus clone size are reproduced from that table; the DNA served to infer D and trimming. The sample consists of approximately 100,000 clones, around 83% of them appearing once.

This TCR was recovered from a man aged 60 to 75 with acute or convalescent COVID-19. The J gene is TRBJ1-5, the V gene TRBV7-9; D unresolved. Sequenced sample: peripheral blood. The CDR3 nucleotides read TGTGCCAGCAGCGAAGACGGGGAATTCTTCCCCCAGCATTTT. Translation: CASSEDGEFFPQHF.